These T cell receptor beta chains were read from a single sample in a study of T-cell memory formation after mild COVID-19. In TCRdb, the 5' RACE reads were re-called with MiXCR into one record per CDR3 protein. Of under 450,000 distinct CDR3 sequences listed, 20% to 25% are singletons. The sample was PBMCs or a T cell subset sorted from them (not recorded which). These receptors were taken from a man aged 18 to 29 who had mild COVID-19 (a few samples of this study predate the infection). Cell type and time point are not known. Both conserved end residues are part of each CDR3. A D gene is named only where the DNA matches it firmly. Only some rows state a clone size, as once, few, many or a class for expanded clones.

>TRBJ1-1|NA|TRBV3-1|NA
TGTGCCAGCAGCCAAGGTGCGACAGAAGACACTGAAGCTTTCTTT
CASSQGATEDTEAFF
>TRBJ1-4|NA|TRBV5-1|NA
TGCGCCAGCACAGACGCCCCTAATGAAAAACTGTTTTTT
CASTDAPNEKLFF
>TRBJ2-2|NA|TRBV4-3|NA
TGCGCCAGCAGCTCTCATGTCCCCCATCCCGGGGAGCTGTTTTTT
CASSSHVPHPGELFF
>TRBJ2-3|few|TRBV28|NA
TGTGCCAGCACTCCCGGCGGGCTACCTAGCACAGATACGCAGTATTTT
CASTPGGLPSTDTQYF
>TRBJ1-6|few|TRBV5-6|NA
TGTGCCAGCAGCTTGGGACCATGGGGGAATTCACCCCTCCACTTT
CASSLGPWGNSPLHF
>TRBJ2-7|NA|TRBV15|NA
TGTGCCACCAGCAGAGATATCGGGGGCCCCTACGAGCAGTACTTC
CATSRDIGGPYEQYF
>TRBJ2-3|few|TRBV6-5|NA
TGTGCCAGCAGTTACTCTAGGGGAGATACGCAGTATTTT
CASSYSRGDTQYF
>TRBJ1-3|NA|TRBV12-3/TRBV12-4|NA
TGTGCCAGCAGTTTACAGGGGACGAGCTCTGGAAACACCATATATTTT
CASSLQGTSSGNTIYF
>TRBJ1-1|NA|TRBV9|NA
TGTGCCAGCAGCCGCCTGGGGAACACTGAAGCTTTCTTT
CASSRLGNTEAFF
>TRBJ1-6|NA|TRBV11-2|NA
TGTGCCAGCAGCTTAGATCAGGCCGCAGATTCACCCCTCCACTTT
CASSLDQAADSPLHF
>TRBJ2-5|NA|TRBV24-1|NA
TGTGCCACCAGCGGGGGAGGCCAAGAGACCCAGTACTTC
CATSGGGQETQYF
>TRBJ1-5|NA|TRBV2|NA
TGTGCCAGCAGTTTTGGGTCTGATATAGGGGCCCAGCATTTT
CASSFGSDIGAQHF
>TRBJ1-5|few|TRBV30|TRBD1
TGTGCCTGGGCCCCGGGACAGGGCAATCAGCCCCAGCATTTT
CAWAPGQGNQPQHF
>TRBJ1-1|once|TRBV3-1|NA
TGTGCCAGCCGACGGAGTCAGGGGAACACTGAAGCTTTCTTT
CASRRSQGNTEAFF
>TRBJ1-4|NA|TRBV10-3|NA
TGTGCCATCAGTGAGCTCTCACCCAAATCGGCGGAAAAACTGTTTTTT
CAISELSPKSAEKLFF
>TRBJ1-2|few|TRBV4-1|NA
TGCGCCAGCAGCCTATATCTGGGAGGCTATGGCTACACCTTC
CASSLYLGGYGYTF
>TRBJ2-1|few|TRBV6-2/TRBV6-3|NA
TGTGCCAGCAGTTACAGGCAGAGCTCCTACAATGAGCAGTTCTTC
CASSYRQSSYNEQFF
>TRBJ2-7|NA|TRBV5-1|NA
TGCGCCAGCAGCGGCCTGTACGGTTACGAGCAGTACTTC
CASSGLYGYEQYF
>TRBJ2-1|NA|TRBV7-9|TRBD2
TGTGCCAGCAGGGGTAGCGGGAAGGATGAGCAGTTCTTC
CASRGSGKDEQFF
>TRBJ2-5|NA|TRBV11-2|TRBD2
TGTGCCAGCAGCCCCGGGGGGTCCAAGAGATCCCAGTACTTC
CASSPGGSKRSQYF
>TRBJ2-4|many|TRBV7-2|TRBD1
TGTGCCAGCAGCTTAAGGGGGCAAGGGGTCGGCAAAAACATTCAGTACTTC
CASSLRGQGVGKNIQYF
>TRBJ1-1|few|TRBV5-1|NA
TGCGCCAGCAGCGGACCTCAGGGCACTGAAGCTTTCTTT
CASSGPQGTEAFF
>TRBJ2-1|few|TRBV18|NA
TGTGCCAGCTCACCACCAGGGGAGCCTAATGAGCAGTTCTTC
CASSPPGEPNEQFF
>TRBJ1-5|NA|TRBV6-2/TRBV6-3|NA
TGTGCCAGCAGTAGGTGGGGCGGTGACAATCAGCCCCAGCATTTT
CASSRWGGDNQPQHF
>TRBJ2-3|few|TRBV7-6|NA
TGTGCCAGCAGCTTTGTTTCAGATACGCAGTATTTT
CASSFVSDTQYF
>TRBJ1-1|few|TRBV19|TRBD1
TGTGCCAGTCGGACTCGACAGGGAGCTTTCTTT
CASRTRQGAFF
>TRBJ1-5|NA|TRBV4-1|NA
TGCGCCAGCAGCCAAGAGAGCCATGGACAGTACAATCAGCCCCAGCATTTT
CASSQESHGQYNQPQHF
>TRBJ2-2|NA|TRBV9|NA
TGTGCCAGCAGCGTCGACAGTTATTACGGGGAGCTGTTTTTT
CASSVDSYYGELFF
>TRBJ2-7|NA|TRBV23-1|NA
TGCGCCAGCAGTCGACGACAGTCCCCCTACGAGCAGTACTTC
CASSRRQSPYEQYF
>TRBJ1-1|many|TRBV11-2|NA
TGTGCCAGCAGCTTGAGTGGAAGAGGACGGGGTGAAGCTTTCTTT
CASSLSGRGRGEAFF
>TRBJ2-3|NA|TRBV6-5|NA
TGTGCCAGCAGCCGTAACCCCACAGATACGCAGTATTTT
CASSRNPTDTQYF
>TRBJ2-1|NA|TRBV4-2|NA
TGTGCCAGCGCCCCCCCCAGCGCAGCGAATGAGCAGTTCTTC
CASAPPSAANEQFF
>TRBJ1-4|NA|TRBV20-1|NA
TGCAGTGTTCCAAGACCTCCTACTAATGAAAAACTGTTTTTT
CSVPRPPTNEKLFF
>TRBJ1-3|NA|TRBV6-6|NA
TGTGCCAGCAGTTACTCAGGTGGAAACACCATATATTTT
CASSYSGGNTIYF
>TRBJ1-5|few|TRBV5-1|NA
TGCGCCAGCAGCCGTCTACCAGGACAGCTTAGCAATCAGCCCCAGCATTTT
CASSRLPGQLSNQPQHF
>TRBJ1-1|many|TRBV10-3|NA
TGTGCCATCACACAACAGGAGGGCACTGAAGCTTTCTTT
CAITQQEGTEAFF
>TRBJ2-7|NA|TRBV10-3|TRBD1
TGTGCCATCAGCCCGGGACAGGGGGTCGACGAGCAGTACTTC
CAISPGQGVDEQYF
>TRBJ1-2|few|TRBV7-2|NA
TGTGCCAGCAGCCGACACAGCTTCTATGGCTACACCTTC
CASSRHSFYGYTF
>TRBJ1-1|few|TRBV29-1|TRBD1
TGCAGCGCCAGGGGACAGGCCGTGAACACTGAAGCTTTCTTT
CSARGQAVNTEAFF
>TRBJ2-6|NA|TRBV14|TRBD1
TGTGCCAGCAGCCGTGGATGGGACAGGGGGAAATCAGGGGCCAACGTCCTGACTTTC
CASSRGWDRGKSGANVLTF
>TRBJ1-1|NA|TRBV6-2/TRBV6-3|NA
TGTGCCAGCAGCCCCGTGGACAGGAACACTGAAGCTTTCTTT
CASSPVDRNTEAFF
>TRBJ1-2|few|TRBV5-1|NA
TGCGCCAGCAGCTCCAGGCCCACGGGGGCGCAGAACTATGGCTACACCTTC
CASSSRPTGAQNYGYTF
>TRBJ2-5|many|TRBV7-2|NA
TGTGCCAGCAGCTTATGGGCCCAAGAGACCCAGTACTTC
CASSLWAQETQYF
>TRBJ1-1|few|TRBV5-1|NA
TGCGCCAGCAGCCCTTTGGGGGGGGCTGGAACTGAAGCTTTCTTT
CASSPLGGAGTEAFF
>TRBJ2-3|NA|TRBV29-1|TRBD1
TGCAGCGTTGGAAGGACAGGAGGAAAGACAGATACGCAGTATTTT
CSVGRTGGKTDTQYF
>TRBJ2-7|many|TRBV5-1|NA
TGCGCCAGCAGTGAGGGGTCCGAGCAGTACTTC
CASSEGSEQYF
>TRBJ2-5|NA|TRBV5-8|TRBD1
TGTGCCAGCAGCGGGGGGACAGGGGGCCCCCAAGAGACCCAGTACTTC
CASSGGTGGPQETQYF
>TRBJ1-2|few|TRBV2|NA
TGTGCCAGCAGTGAGCCGTTACTACCTAACTATGGCTACACCTTC
CASSEPLLPNYGYTF
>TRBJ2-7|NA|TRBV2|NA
TGTGCCCACTTGGGAGACAGTCCCTACGAGCAGTACTTC
CAHLGDSPYEQYF
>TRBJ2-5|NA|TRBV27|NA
TGTGCCAGCTTCGGACGGATCCAAGAGACCCAGTACTTC
CASFGRIQETQYF
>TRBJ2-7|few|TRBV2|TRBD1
TGTGCCAGCAGTGAGACAGGGGCGTCTGGATACGAGCAGTACTTC
CASSETGASGYEQYF
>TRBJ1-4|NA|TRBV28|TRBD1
TGTGCCAGCAGTCTTGGGGACAGGGATGAAAAACTGTTTTTT
CASSLGDRDEKLFF
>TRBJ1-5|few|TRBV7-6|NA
TGTGCCAGCAGCTTAGGGGCGGATAGCAATCAGCCCCAGCATTTT
CASSLGADSNQPQHF
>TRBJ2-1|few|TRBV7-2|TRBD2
TGTGCCAGCAGTCGCGATAGCGGGGGGGCCTCAAATGAGCAGTTCTTC
CASSRDSGGASNEQFF
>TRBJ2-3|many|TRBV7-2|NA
TGTGCCAGCAGCTTCAGGTTCCCAGATACGCAGTATTTT
CASSFRFPDTQYF
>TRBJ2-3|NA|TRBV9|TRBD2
TGTGCCAGCAGCGTACCTAAGCGGGGTGGAAAAGATACGCAGTATTTT
CASSVPKRGGKDTQYF
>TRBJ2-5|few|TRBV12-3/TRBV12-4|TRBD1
TGTGCCAGCAGTTCGGGACAGGGCCTCCAAGAGACCCAGTACTTC
CASSSGQGLQETQYF